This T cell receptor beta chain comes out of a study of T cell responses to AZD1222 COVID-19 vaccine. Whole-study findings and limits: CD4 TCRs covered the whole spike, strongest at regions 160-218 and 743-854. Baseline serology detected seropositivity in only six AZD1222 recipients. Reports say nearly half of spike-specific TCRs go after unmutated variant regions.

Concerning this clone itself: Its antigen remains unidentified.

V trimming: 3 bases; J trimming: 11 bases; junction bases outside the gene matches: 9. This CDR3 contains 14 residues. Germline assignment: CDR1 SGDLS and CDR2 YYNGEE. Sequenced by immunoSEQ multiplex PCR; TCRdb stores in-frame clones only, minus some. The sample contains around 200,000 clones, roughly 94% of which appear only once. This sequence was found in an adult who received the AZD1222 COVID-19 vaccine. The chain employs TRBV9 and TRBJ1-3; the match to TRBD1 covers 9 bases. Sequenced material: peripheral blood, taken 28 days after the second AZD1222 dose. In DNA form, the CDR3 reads TGTGCCAGCAGCGGACAGAGTGGACAGGGGCCCATATATTTT. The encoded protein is CASSGQSGQGPIYF.